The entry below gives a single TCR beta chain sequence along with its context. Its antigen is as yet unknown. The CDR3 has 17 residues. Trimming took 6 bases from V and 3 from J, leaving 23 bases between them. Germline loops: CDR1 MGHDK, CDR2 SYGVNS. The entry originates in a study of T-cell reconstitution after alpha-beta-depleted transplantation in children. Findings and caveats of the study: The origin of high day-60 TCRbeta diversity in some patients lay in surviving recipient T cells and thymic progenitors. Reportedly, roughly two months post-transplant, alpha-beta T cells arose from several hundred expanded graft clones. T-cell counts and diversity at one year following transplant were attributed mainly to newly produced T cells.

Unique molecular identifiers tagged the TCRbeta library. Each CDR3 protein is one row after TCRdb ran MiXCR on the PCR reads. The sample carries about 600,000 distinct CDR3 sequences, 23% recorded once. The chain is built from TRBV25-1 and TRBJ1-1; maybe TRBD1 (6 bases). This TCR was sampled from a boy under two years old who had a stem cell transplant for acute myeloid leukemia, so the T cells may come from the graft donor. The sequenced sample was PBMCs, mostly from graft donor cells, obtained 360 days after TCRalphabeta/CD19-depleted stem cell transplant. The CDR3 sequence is CASRGAALSQGDTEAFF. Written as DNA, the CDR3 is TGTGCCAGCAGGGGGGCAGCATTATCTCAAGGGGACACTGAAGCTTTCTTT.